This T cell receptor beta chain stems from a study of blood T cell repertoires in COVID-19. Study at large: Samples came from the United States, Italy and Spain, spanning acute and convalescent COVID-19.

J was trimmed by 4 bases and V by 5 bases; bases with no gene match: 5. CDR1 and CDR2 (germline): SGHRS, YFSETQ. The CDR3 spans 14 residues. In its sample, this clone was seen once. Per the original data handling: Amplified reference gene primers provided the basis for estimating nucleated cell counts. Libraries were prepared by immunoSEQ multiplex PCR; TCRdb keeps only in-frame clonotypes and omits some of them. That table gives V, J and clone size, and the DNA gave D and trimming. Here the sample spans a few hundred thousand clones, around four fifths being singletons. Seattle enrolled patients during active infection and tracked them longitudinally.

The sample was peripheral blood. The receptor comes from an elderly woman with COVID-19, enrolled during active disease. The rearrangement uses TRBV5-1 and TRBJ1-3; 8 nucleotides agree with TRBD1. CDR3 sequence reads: CASSSGGAGNTIYF. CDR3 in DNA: TGCGCCAGCAGTTCAGGGGGCGCCGGAAACACCATATATTTT.